The sequence of this T cell receptor (beta chain) was determined in a study of T cell changes during pregnancy in multiple sclerosis. The CDR3 has 13 residues. The ends were cut back, 3 bases at V and 3 bases at J, with 9 bases in the middle. CDR1 SQVTM and CDR2 ANQGSEA come from the germline V gene. TCRdb's copy holds only in-frame clones and misses some; the assay was immunoSEQ multiplex PCR. The data contain about 110,000 clones, less than 95% of them singletons. The receptor comes from a female donor with multiple sclerosis, enrolled in a pregnancy study. This chain uses TRBV29-1 with TRBJ2-1; D uncertain. This specimen was peripheral blood, taken before pregnancy. CDR3 sequence: CSVDTVYYNEQFF. The CDR3 DNA sequence: TGCAGCGTTGACACGGTTTACTACAATGAGCAGTTCTTC.